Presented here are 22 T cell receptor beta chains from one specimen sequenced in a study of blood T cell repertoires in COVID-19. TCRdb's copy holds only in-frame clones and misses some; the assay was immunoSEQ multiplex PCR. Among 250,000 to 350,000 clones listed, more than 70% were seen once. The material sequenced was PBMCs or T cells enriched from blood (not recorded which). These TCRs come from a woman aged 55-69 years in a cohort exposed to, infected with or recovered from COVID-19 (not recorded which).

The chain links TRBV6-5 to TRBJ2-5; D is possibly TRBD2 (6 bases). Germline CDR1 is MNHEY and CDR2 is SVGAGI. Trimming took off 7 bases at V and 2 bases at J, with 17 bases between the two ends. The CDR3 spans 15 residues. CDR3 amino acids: CASTRMLAMQETQYF. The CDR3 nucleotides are TGTGCCAGCACCCGGATGCTAGCGATGCAAGAGACCCAGTACTTC.

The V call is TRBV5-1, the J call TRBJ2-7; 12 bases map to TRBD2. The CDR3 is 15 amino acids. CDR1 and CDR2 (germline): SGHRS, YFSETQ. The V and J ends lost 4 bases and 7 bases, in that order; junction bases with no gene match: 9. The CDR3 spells CASSTLAGGKSEQYF. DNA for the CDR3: TGCGCCAGCAGCACACTAGCGGGAGGAAAAAGTGAGCAGTACTTC.

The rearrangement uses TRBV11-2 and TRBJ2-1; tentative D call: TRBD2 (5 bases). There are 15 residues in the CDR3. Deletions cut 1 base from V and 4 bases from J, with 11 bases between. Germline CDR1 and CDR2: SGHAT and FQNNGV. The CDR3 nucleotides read TGTGCCAGCAGCTTAGCCCGCGGGCCTTACAATGAGCAGTTCTTC. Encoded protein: CASSLARGPYNEQFF.

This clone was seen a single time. In DNA, the CDR3 is TGTGCCAGCAGCTTGGGGACTAGCGATTACAATGAGCAGTTCTTC. This encodes CASSLGTSDYNEQFF. V is TRBV7-9 and J is TRBJ2-1, with 10 nucleotides matching TRBD2. The CDR3 has 15 residues. Per germline, CDR1 SEHNR and CDR2 FQNEAQ (reference sequence). Trimming took 3 bases from V and 4 from J; bases not matched to a gene: 3.

The DNA of the CDR3 is TGTGCCAGCTCACCATCGGCTGAAGCTTTCTTT. Translated: CASSPSAEAFF. The chain carries TRBV18 and TRBJ1-1, with unresolved D. The CDR3 totals 11 residues. V lost 2 bases and J lost 6, with 4 bases in between. The germline CDR1 and CDR2 sequences are KGHSH and LQKENI. The full variable domain, rest sourced from reference TRBV18 and TRBJ1-1, is NAGVMQNPRHLVRRRGQEARLRCSPMKGHSHVYWYRQLPEEGLKFMVYLQKENIIDESGMPKERFSAEFPKEGPSILRIQQVVRGDSAAYFCASSPSAEAFFGQGTRLTVV.

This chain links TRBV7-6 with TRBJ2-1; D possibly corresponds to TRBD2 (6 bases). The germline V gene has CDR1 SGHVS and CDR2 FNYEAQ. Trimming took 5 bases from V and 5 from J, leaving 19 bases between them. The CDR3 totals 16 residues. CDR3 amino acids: CASSPPRIAEHNEQFF. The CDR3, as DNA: TGTGCCAGCAGCCCACCCCGGATAGCGGAGCACAATGAGCAGTTCTTC. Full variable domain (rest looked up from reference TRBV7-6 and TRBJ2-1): GAGVSQSPRYKVTKRGQDVALRCDPISGHVSLYWYRQALGQGPEFLTYFNYEAQQDKSGLPNDRFSAERPEGSISTLTIQRTEQRDSAMYRCASSPPRIAEHNEQFFGPGTRLTVL.

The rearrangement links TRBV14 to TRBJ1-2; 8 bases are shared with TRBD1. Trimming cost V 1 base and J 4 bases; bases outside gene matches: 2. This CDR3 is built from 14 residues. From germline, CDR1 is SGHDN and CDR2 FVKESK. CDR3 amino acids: CASSQGQGIYGYTF. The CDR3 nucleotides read TGTGCCAGCAGCCAAGGACAGGGGATCTATGGCTACACCTTC.

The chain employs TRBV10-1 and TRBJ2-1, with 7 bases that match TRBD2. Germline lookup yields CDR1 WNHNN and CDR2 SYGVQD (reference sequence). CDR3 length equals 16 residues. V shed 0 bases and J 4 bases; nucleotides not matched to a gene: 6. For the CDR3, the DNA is TGCGCCAGCAGTGAGTCTGGCGGGAGTGTATACAATGAGCAGTTCTTC. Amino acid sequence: CASSESGGSVYNEQFF.

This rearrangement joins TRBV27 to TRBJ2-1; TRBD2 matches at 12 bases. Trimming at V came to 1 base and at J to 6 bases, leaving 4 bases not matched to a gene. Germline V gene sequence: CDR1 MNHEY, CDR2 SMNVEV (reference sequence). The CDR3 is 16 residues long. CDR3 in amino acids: CASSLLLAGGLNEQFF. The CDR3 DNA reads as TGTGCCAGCAGTTTATTACTAGCGGGAGGTCTCAATGAGCAGTTCTTC.

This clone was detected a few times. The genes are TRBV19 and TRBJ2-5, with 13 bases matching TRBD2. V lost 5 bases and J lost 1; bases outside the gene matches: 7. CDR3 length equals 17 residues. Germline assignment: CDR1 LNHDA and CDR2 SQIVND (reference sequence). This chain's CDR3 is CASSGGGLAGSQETQYF. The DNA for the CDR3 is TGTGCCAGTAGTGGAGGGGGACTAGCGGGAAGCCAAGAGACCCAGTACTTC.

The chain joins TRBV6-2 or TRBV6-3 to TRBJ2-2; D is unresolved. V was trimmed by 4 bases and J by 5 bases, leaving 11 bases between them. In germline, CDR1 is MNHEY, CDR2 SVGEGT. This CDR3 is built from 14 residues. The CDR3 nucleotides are TGTGCCAGCAGTTTCCGACTTGGAACCGGGGAGCTGTTTTTT. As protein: CASSFRLGTGELFF.

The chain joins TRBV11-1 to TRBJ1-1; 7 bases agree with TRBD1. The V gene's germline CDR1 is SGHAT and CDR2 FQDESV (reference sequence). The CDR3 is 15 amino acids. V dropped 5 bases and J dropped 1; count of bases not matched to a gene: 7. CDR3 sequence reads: CASSPTGQRNTEAFF. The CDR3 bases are TGTGCCAGCAGCCCGACGGGACAGCGGAACACTGAAGCTTTCTTT.

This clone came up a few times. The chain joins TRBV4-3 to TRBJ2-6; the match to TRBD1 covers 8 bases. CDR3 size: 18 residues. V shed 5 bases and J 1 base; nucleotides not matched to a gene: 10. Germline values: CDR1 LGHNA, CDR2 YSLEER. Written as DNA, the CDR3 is TGCGCCAGCAGCTTTTGGGCAGGGGGCGCTTCTGGGGCCAACGTCCTGACTTTC. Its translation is CASSFWAGGASGANVLTF.

In DNA form, the CDR3 reads TGTGCCAGCAGCTCCGGGACAGGGGGCCGCGAGCAGTACTTC. It codes for CASSSGTGGREQYF. The chain links TRBV7-9 to TRBJ2-7, with 12 bases aligning to TRBD1. The CDR3 extends over 14 amino acids. The ends lost 4 bases at V and 6 bases at J; junction bases unmatched: 4. From germline, CDR1 is SEHNR and CDR2 FQNEAQ (reference sequence).

This CDR3 is CASSVRYGTGGSSEAFF. DNA of the CDR3: TGTGCCAGCAGCGTTAGGTACGGGACAGGGGGCTCTTCTGAAGCTTTCTTT. The V call is TRBV7-2, the J call TRBJ1-1; 12 nucleotides agree with TRBD1. The CDR3 contains 17 residues. Losses at the gene ends were 5 bases for V and 6 bases for J; bases not matched to a gene: 13. Germline CDR1 is SGHTA and CDR2 is FQGNSA.

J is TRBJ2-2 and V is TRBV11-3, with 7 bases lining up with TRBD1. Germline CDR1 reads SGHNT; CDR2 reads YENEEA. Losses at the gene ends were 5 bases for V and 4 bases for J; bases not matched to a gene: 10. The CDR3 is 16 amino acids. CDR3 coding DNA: TGTGCCAGCAGCGGAACAGGGGTTTCGAGCACCGGGGAGCTGTTTTTT. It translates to CASSGTGVSSTGELFF.

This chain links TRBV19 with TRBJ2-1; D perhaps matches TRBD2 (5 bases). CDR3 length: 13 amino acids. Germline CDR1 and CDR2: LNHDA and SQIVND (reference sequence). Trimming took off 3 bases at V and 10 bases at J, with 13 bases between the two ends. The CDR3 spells CASSMLSSVEQFF. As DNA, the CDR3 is TGTGCCAGTAGTATGCTAAGTAGCGTCGAGCAGTTCTTC.

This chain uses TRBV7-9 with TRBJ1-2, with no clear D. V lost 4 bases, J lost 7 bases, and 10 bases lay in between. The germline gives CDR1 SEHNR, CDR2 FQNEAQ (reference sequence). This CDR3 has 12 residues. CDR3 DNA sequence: TGTGCCAGCAGCTCTAAAGAGTCTGGCTACACCTTC. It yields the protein CASSSKESGYTF.

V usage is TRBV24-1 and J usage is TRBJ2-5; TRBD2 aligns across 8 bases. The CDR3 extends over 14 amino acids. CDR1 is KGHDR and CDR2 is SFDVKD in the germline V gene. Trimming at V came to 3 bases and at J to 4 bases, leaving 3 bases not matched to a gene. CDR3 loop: CATSDTLAGETQYF. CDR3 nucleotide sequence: TGTGCCACCAGTGATACCCTAGCGGGAGAGACCCAGTACTTC.

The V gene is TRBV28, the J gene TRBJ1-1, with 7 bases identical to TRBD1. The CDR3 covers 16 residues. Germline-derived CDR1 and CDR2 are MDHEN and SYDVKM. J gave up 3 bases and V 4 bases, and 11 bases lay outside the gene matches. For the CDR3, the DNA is TGTGCCAGCAGTTCCCCGAGGATTCAGGGGGACACTGAAGCTTTCTTT. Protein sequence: CASSSPRIQGDTEAFF.

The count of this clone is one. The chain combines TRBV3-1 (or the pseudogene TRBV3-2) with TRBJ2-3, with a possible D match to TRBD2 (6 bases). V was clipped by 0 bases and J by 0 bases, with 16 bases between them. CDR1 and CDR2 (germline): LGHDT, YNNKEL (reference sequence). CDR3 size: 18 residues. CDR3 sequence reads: CASSQDDGLPSSTDTQYF. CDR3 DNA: TGTGCCAGCAGCCAAGACGACGGACTACCTAGTAGCACAGATACGCAGTATTTT.

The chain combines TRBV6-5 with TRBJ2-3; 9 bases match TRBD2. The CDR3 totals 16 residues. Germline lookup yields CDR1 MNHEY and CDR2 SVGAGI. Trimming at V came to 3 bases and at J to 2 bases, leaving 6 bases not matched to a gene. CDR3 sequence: CASSYSTSGPTDTQYF. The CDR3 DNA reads TGTGCCAGCAGTTATTCGACTAGCGGCCCCACAGATACGCAGTATTTT.